This is a list of T cell receptor beta chains from one sample in a study of persistence of HIV-infected CD4 T cells. Their cognate antigens are unknown. Assay used: immunoSEQ multiplex PCR; TCRdb lists only in-frame clones, some missing. The sample has about 40,000 clones, roughly 80% seen once. The sample was CD4+ T cells sorted from PBMCs after approximately 19-hour stimulation, taken from a patient who received antiretroviral therapy. The receptors stem from an adult man with HIV who was CMV-seropositive. The CDR3 runs from the conserved cysteine through the conserved F or W. A D gene is named only where the DNA matches it firmly. Not every row has a clone size; where given, it reads once, few, many or a size class.

>TRBV24-1|TRBJ2-2|TRBD1|.
CATSLTGAWTGELFF
TGTGCCACCAGCTTGACAGGGGCATGGACCGGGGAGCTGTTTTTT
>TRBV20-1|TRBJ1-2|.|.
CSALSGYGYTF
TGCAGTGCTCTTAGTGGCTATGGCTACACCTTC
>TRBV6-5|TRBJ2-7|.|.
CASSPLAGFYEQYF
TGTGCCAGCAGTCCTCTGGCGGGCTTCTACGAGCAGTACTTC
>TRBV28|TRBJ1-1|TRBD1|.
CASSSGQGAPRWTEAFF
TGTGCCAGCAGTTCCGGACAGGGGGCGCCCCGTTGGACTGAAGCTTTCTTT
>TRBV27|TRBJ1-6|.|.
CASSLSGIQPFHF
TGTGCCAGCAGTTTATCCGGGATTCAACCCTTCCACTTT
>TRBV7-8|TRBJ1-4|TRBD1|.
CASSWDRKNEKLFF
TGTGCCAGCAGTTGGGACAGAAAGAATGAAAAACTGTTTTTT
>TRBV27|TRBJ1-1|.|.
CASSLARGNTEAFF
TGTGCCAGCAGTTTAGCCAGGGGAAACACTGAAGCTTTCTTT
>TRBV24-1|TRBJ1-2|TRBD1|.
CATSDRGGYGYTF
TGTGCCACCAGTGACAGGGGGGGATATGGCTACACCTTC
>TRBV19|TRBJ2-3|.|.
CASSMRGADTQYF
TGTGCCAGTAGTATGAGGGGGGCAGATACGCAGTATTTT
>TRBV20-1|TRBJ1-5|.|.
CSASSPRQLNQPQHF
TGCAGTGCTAGTTCCCCCCGGCAGCTGAATCAGCCCCAGCATTTT
>TRBV29-1|TRBJ1-4|TRBD1|.
CSVSGTGLEKLFF
TGCAGCGTGTCCGGGACAGGGCTAGAAAAACTGTTTTTT
>TRBV6-5|TRBJ1-5|.|once
CASSSTWGGNQPQHF
TGTGCCAGCAGTTCCACCTGGGGAGGCAATCAGCCCCAGCATTTT
>TRBV5-5|TRBJ1-1|.|.
CASSLGYKDTEAFF
TGTGCCAGCAGCTTGGGGTATAAGGACACTGAAGCTTTCTTT
>TRBV5-1|TRBJ1-5|.|.
CASSLEGDRNQPQHF
TGCGCCAGCAGCTTGGAGGGGGACCGTAATCAGCCCCAGCATTTT
>TRBV6-5|TRBJ2-7|.|.
CASRITQGSYEQYF
TGTGCCAGCAGAATCACACAGGGTTCCTACGAGCAGTACTTC
>TRBV2|TRBJ2-3|.|.
CASSAGLLEGDTQYF
TGTGCCAGCAGTGCGGGACTCCTGGAGGGAGATACGCAGTATTTT
>TRBV19|TRBJ2-7|TRBD1|.
CASRGTVSTYEQYF
TGTGCCAGTAGAGGGACAGTCAGTACCTACGAGCAGTACTTC
>TRBV11-3|TRBJ2-1|.|.
CASSSNIEDEQFF
TGTGCCAGCAGCTCCAACATCGAGGATGAGCAGTTCTTC
>TRBV5-1|TRBJ2-2|TRBD2|.
CASSNQPGGGAVKNTGELFF
TGCGCCAGCAGCAACCAACCCGGCGGGGGGGCAGTTAAAAACACCGGGGAGCTGTTTTTT
>TRBV5-1|TRBJ1-4|.|.
CASSFGGESEANEKLFF
TGCGCCAGCAGCTTCGGGGGGGAATCGGAGGCTAATGAAAAACTGTTTTTT
>TRBV19|TRBJ1-1|.|once
CASSMGMDTEAFF
TGTGCCAGTAGTATGGGAATGGACACTGAAGCTTTCTTT
>TRBV5-5|TRBJ2-4|.|.
CASSLGDAKNIQYF
TGTGCCAGCAGCTTGGGGGACGCCAAAAACATTCAGTACTTC
>TRBV9|TRBJ2-2|.|.
CASSGSYTGELFF
TGTGCCAGCAGCGGCTCTTACACCGGGGAGCTGTTTTTT
>TRBV5-6|TRBJ2-7|.|.
CASSRRQNYEQYF
TGTGCCAGCAGCCGGCGACAGAACTACGAGCAGTACTTC
>TRBV28|TRBJ1-2|TRBD1|once
CASSPGQFYGYTF
TGTGCCAGCAGTCCGGGACAGTTCTATGGCTACACCTTC
>TRBV5-1|TRBJ2-2|TRBD1|.
CASSLEDRGHGELFF
TGCGCCAGCAGCTTGGAGGACAGGGGGCACGGGGAGCTGTTTTTT
>TRBV20-1|TRBJ2-3|.|.
CSASQSDTQYF
TGCAGTGCTTCCCAGTCAGATACGCAGTATTTT
>TRBV29-1|TRBJ1-4|.|.
CSVVRQPNEKLFF
TGCAGCGTTGTGAGGCAGCCGAATGAAAAACTGTTTTTT
>TRBV21-1|TRBJ1-1|.|.
CASSALLRGAFF
TGTGCCAGCAGCGCCCTTTTGAGAGGAGCTTTCTTT
>TRBV24-1|TRBJ2-3|TRBD2|.
CATSDLGLAGADTQYF
TGTGCCACCAGTGATTTGGGACTAGCAGGGGCAGATACGCAGTATTTT
>TRBV5-1|TRBJ2-4|.|.
CASSSEAAKNIQYF
TGCGCCAGCAGCTCAGAGGCGGCCAAAAACATTCAGTACTTC
>TRBV6-2/TRBV6-3|TRBJ2-7|TRBD1|.
CASSYLIPIRDRGMREQYF
TGTGCCAGCAGTTACTTGATCCCAATCAGGGACAGGGGAATGAGGGAGCAGTACTTC
>TRBV21-1|TRBJ2-1|.|.
CASSKGSTLSGGNEQFF
TGTGCCAGCAGCAAGGGCTCGACCCTAAGCGGAGGGAATGAGCAGTTCTTC
>TRBV3-1/TRBV3-2|TRBJ1-1|.|once
CASSQRHGDTEAFF
TGTGCCAGCAGCCAGCGACACGGAGACACTGAAGCTTTCTTT
>TRBV29-1|TRBJ1-5|TRBD1|.
CSASNGRGRPQHF
TGCAGCGCCTCAAACGGGAGGGGGCGACCCCAGCATTTT
>TRBV18|TRBJ1-5|.|.
CASSPGGDNQPQHF
TGTGCCAGCTCACCGGGCGGTGACAATCAGCCCCAGCATTTT
>TRBV12-3/TRBV12-4|TRBJ2-3|.|.
CASSLWGADTQYF
TGTGCCAGCAGTTTATGGGGGGCAGATACGCAGTATTTT
>TRBV14|TRBJ1-4|.|.
CASSQDRRGPTFF
TGTGCCAGCAGCCAGGACAGACGGGGCCCTACGTTTTTT
>TRBV12-3/TRBV12-4|TRBJ2-7|TRBD1|.
CASSLGQEDEQYF
TGTGCCAGCAGTTTGGGACAGGAAGACGAGCAGTACTTC
>TRBV15|TRBJ1-3|.|once
CATGPRGSSGNTIYF
TGTGCCACCGGTCCGCGGGGTTCTTCCGGAAACACCATATATTTT